The TCR beta chain under discussion was sequenced for a study of cytotoxic CD8 clonotypes in ibrutinib-treated CLL. The wider study: Response samples were drawn at a median of approximately 11 months of treatment, range 6 to 36. Study results and caveats: Baseline clonality exceeded age-matched healthy donors and tracked circulating CD8+ T-cell counts.

Roughly 2 micrograms of genomic DNA, which was extracted from cryopreserved PBMCs, served as the material used for the TCR beta libraries. As regards this clone: Antigen specificity is unknown.

In germline, CDR1 is SGHNT, CDR2 YYREEE (reference sequence). The V gene lost 0 bases and the J gene lost 13 bases, with 14 bases spanning the gap. This CDR3 has 12 amino acids. Targeted sequencing depth ranged from 1 in 200,000 to 1 in 1 million T cells. Clones were read by immunoSEQ multiplex PCR, and TCRdb kept only the in-frame ones, dropping some. Here the sample spans some 70,000 clones, 90% being singletons. The chain links TRBV5-4 to TRBJ2-7; D not resolved. Here the sequenced sample was PBMCs, taken after 12 months of ibrutinib treatment. The receptor was isolated from a human donor with chronic lymphocytic leukemia. The CDR3 loop is CASSLEPGQVYF. The CDR3 region has the DNA TGTGCCAGCAGCTTGGAGCCGGGCCAAGTTTACTTC.